Presented here are 19 T cell receptor beta chains from one specimen sequenced in a study of identical twins. One entry per CDR3 protein, called by TCRdb with MiXCR from the 5' RACE reads. Among 250,000 or so distinct CDR3 sequences listed, roughly 12% were seen once. The sample also formed part of further work on yellow fever vaccine responses in identical twins.

Sequencing was carried out using memory (CD45RO+) T cells sorted from blood. These receptors were obtained from a woman between 18 and 29 years old in good health.

The rearrangement joins TRBV6-5 to TRBJ1-2; TRBD1 might be the D (6 bases). The V gene's germline CDR1 is MNHEY and CDR2 SVGAGI. V was trimmed by 2 bases and J by 3 bases, leaving 10 bases between them. This CDR3 has 14 residues. This CDR3 reads CASSYQRTDYGYTF. The CDR3 DNA is TGTGCCAGCAGTTACCAAAGGACAGACTATGGCTACACCTTC.

In its sample, this clonotype was seen a few times. The chain recombines TRBV5-1 with TRBJ2-3, with 8 bases lining up with TRBD2. The V and J ends lost 4 bases and 3 bases, in that order; junction bases with no gene match: 7. CDR3 length equals 15 residues. Germline assignment: CDR1 SGHRS and CDR2 YFSETQ. The CDR3 is CASSPGLVLTDTQYF. The CDR3 DNA sequence: TGCGCCAGCAGCCCGGGACTAGTGTTGACAGATACGCAGTATTTT.

This clonotype was recorded a few times. The chain joins TRBV3-1 to TRBJ2-5; D not certain. Trimming shortened V by 4 bases and J by 2 bases, and 11 bases separated the two germline ends. The CDR3 runs to 14 residues. CDR1 is LGHDT, CDR2 YNNKEL, per germline (reference sequence). CDR3 nucleotide sequence: TGTGCCAGCAGCCCCCCCCGCAAACAAGAGACCCAGTACTTC. Translating it yields CASSPPRKQETQYF.

V gene TRBV6-1 combines with J gene TRBJ1-1; no definite D call. The CDR3 spans 15 residues. CDR1 MNHNS and CDR2 SASEGT come from the germline V gene. V dropped 10 bases and J dropped 4 bases, with 22 bases sitting between them. The CDR3 DNA follows: TGTGCCACCTCTGGCAGGCCGGGGTCGGGCACTGAAGCTTTCTTT. This codes for CATSGRPGSGTEAFF.

This clonotype was recorded at least ten times. The chain uses TRBV12-3 or TRBV12-4 and TRBJ2-3, with a tentative D call TRBD1 (5 bases). The CDR3 runs 13 residues. V lost 4 bases and J 0 bases, leaving 5 bases between the germline ends. CDR3 region: CASSWGSTDTQYF. The CDR3 DNA follows: TGTGCCAGCAGTTGGGGCAGCACAGATACGCAGTATTTT.

By proportion, this clonotype is medium-sized (0.01 to 0.1%). The chain combines TRBV12-3 or TRBV12-4 with TRBJ1-1; D unclear. This CDR3 region has 15 residues. V lost 7 bases and J 2 bases, leaving 17 bases between the germline ends. Here the CDR3 DNA reads TGTGCCAGCACTCAGCAGGCTTCCCTTAACACTGAAGCTTTCTTT. It specifies CASTQQASLNTEAFF.

This clonotype was seen at least ten times. This chain uses TRBV27 with TRBJ1-3; D uncertain. Trimming stripped 3 bases from V and 3 bases from J, with 9 bases between. The CDR3 totals 14 residues. Germline V gene lookup returns CDR1 MNHEY and CDR2 SMNVEV (reference sequence). CDR3 nucleotide sequence: TGTGCCAGCAGTTTTAGTGGGTTTGGAAACACCATATATTTT. Amino acid sequence: CASSFSGFGNTIYF.

The chain uses TRBV5-1 and TRBJ2-3; D may be TRBD2 (6 bases). Trimming left V 6 bases short and J 0 bases short, with 26 bases between. The CDR3 is 19 residues long. Germline loops: CDR1 SGHRS, CDR2 YFSETQ. In DNA, the CDR3 is TGCGCCAGCAAGGGTCTGGCGGGGCTTACCACATTGAGCACAGATACGCAGTATTTT. Translating gives CASKGLAGLTTLSTDTQYF. Based on the CDR3 plus reference TRBV5-1 and TRBJ2-3, the full variable domain is KAGVTQTPRYLIKTRGQQVTLSCSPISGHRSVSWYQQTPGQGLQFLFEYFSETQRNKGNFPGRFSGRQFSNSRSEMNVSTLELGDSALYLCASKGLAGLTTLSTDTQYFGPGTRLTVL.

The chain carries TRBV15 and TRBJ2-3, with TRBD2 matching over 10 bases. Germline V gene sequence: CDR1 LNHNV, CDR2 YYDKDF (reference sequence). V lost 2 bases, J lost 5 bases, and 10 bases stayed unmatched. CDR3 size: 17 residues. CDR3 residues: CATSRLSGRAQEDTQYF. CDR3 sequence (DNA): TGTGCCACCAGCAGACTCAGCGGGAGGGCCCAAGAAGATACGCAGTATTTT.

This clonotype occurred a few times. The rearrangement joins TRBV4-3 to TRBJ2-5; 9 bases line up with TRBD2. V lost 4 bases, J lost 5 bases, and 14 bases stayed unmatched. The CDR3 is made up of 17 amino acids. Looked up from germline, CDR1 is LGHNA and CDR2 is YSLEER. CDR3 bases: TGCGCCAGCAGCCGCCATATAGCGGGAGCCAAGGGGGAGACCCAGTACTTC. This sequence encodes CASSRHIAGAKGETQYF.

This chain uses TRBV2 with TRBJ1-1; D ambiguous. V was clipped by 7 bases and J by 2 bases, with 14 bases between them. CDR1 is SNHLY, CDR2 FYNNEI, per germline. This CDR3 has 14 amino acids. The DNA of the CDR3 is TGTGCCAGCACGTGGGGAAGAGACAACACTGAAGCTTTCTTT. The encoded protein is CASTWGRDNTEAFF.

This sequence joins TRBV7-9 and TRBJ2-5, with D unresolved. CDR3 length equals 14 residues. V dropped 2 bases and J dropped 2 bases, with 9 bases sitting between them. Germline V gene data show CDR1 as SEHNR and CDR2 as FQNEAQ (reference sequence). The CDR3 sequence: CASSLRAEQETQYF. The CDR3 nucleotides are TGTGCCAGCAGCTTACGTGCAGAACAAGAGACCCAGTACTTC.

The rearrangement uses TRBV28 and TRBJ1-1; 7 bases line up with TRBD1. The V gene end was trimmed by 7 bases and the J gene end by 1 base; junction bases not matched to a gene: 3. Per the germline V gene, CDR1 is MDHEN and CDR2 is SYDVKM. This CDR3 is built from 13 residues. CDR3 coding DNA: TGTGCCAGCATGTCAGGGGGGAACACTGAAGCTTTCTTT. This translates into CASMSGGNTEAFF.

In this sample, this clonotype turned up many times. The chain has TRBV5-8 and TRBJ2-2; D ambiguous. The CDR3 is 14 residues long. Trimming removed 0 bases at V and 6 bases at J, with 9 bases between. Germline V lookup: CDR1 SGHTS, CDR2 YDEGEE. In nucleotides, the CDR3 is TGTGCCAGCAGCTTGGATTTAGGTGCCGGGGAGCTGTTTTTT. Amino acids: CASSLDLGAGELFF.

The chain has TRBV6-1 and TRBJ1-1, with D perhaps TRBD1 (5 bases). Trimming stripped 2 bases from V and 8 bases from J, with 9 bases between. There are 12 residues in the CDR3. The V gene's germline CDR1 is MNHNS and CDR2 SASEGT. The CDR3 nucleotides read TGTGCCAGCAGTGAAAGCAGGACAGAAGCTTTCTTT. It translates to CASSESRTEAFF.

This clonotype has only a few counts. J is TRBJ2-4 and V is TRBV2; no definite D call. CDR1 and CDR2 (germline): SNHLY, FYNNEI. Trimming left V 1 base short and J 8 bases short, with 15 bases between. The CDR3 is made up of 15 amino acids. CDR3 amino acids: CASSEEGLTVDIQYF. CDR3 DNA sequence: TGTGCCAGCAGTGAAGAGGGTTTGACGGTGGACATTCAGTACTTC.

This clonotype came up a few times. V and J are TRBV5-8 and TRBJ2-3; D might be TRBD1 (8 bases). This CDR3 region has 17 residues. The germline V gene encodes CDR1 SGHTS and CDR2 YDEGEE. V was clipped by 4 bases and J by 1 base, with 19 bases between them. CDR3 region: CASSETGERGRTDTQYF. CDR3 nucleotides: TGTGCCAGCAGCGAGACAGGGGAGCGGGGCCGCACAGATACGCAGTATTTT.

In its sample, this clonotype was seen a few times. V gene TRBV6-2 or TRBV6-3 combines with J gene TRBJ2-1; tentative D call: TRBD1 (6 bases). The CDR3 is 14 amino acids. CDR1 and CDR2 from the germline V gene are MNHEY and SVGEGT. Trimming took off 6 bases at V and 8 bases at J, with 17 bases between the two ends. Written as DNA, the CDR3 is TGTGCCAGCAGCTTAGGGACCAGGGGCCATGAGCAGTTCTTC. Translated, it gives CASSLGTRGHEQFF.

CDR3 residues: CASSFKRNTEAFF. CDR3 in DNA: TGCGCCAGCAGCTTCAAAAGGAACACTGAAGCTTTCTTT. The genes are TRBV5-1 and TRBJ1-1; D not resolved. Germline loops: CDR1 SGHRS, CDR2 YFSETQ. The CDR3 spans 13 residues. Trimming shortened V by 2 bases and J by 1 base, and 6 bases separated the two germline ends.